This T cell receptor (beta chain) was identified during a study of brain T cells in children with intractable seizures. Data came from immunoSEQ multiplex PCR; TCRdb stores just in-frame clones and leaves some out. The data show about 340,000 clones, with more than 85% seen just once and roughly 5.8% held by the top ten. Time point in this sample: blood from clinic visit 5 months post-surgery; TSC patient then seizure free. J gave up 3 bases and V 7 bases, and 10 bases lay outside the gene matches. The CDR3 covers 15 residues. In germline, CDR1 is MNHEY, CDR2 SVGAGI. Sample: peripheral blood, taken more than 4 months after surgery. J is TRBJ2-7 and V is TRBV6-5; 9 nucleotides line up with TRBD2. This receptor was identified in a boy under three years old with tuberous sclerosis and intractable seizures. CDR3: CASNQIAGERYEQYF. The CDR3 DNA reads as TGTGCCAGCAACCAGATAGCGGGAGAGCGCTACGAGCAGTACTTC.